These 31 T cell receptor beta chains were all obtained from the same sample, sequenced in a study of siplizumab effects on memory and regulatory T cells. Here immunoSEQ multiplex PCR was the method, and the copy in TCRdb shows in-frame clones only, minus some. Among about 120,000 clones listed, roughly 94% were seen once. Source material: non-Treg CD4+ T cells sorted from blood. The receptors derive from a human donor in good health.

V usage is TRBV5-1 and J usage is TRBJ2-3; 11 bases align to TRBD2. Germline CDR1 is SGHRS and CDR2 is YFSETQ. The CDR3 extends over 16 amino acids. V dropped 3 bases and J dropped 5; count of bases not matched to a gene: 8. The DNA for the CDR3 is TGCGCCAGCAGCTCCACTAGCGGGGGCGCCGGAGATACGCAGTATTTT. It encodes CASSSTSGGAGDTQYF.

This clone was seen only once. The chain recombines TRBV18 with TRBJ2-4; a possible D gene is TRBD1 (6 bases). CDR3 length equals 20 residues. CDR1 and CDR2 from the germline V gene are KGHSH and LQKENI. V was pared by 3 bases and J by 0 bases, with 24 bases between. The CDR3 DNA follows: TGTGCCAGCTCACCTAGGACAGCCACTATTCTACCTTTAGCCAAAAACATTCAGTACTTC. This gives the protein CASSPRTATILPLAKNIQYF.

The gene calls are TRBV5-4 and TRBJ2-3; 9 bases match TRBD1. CDR1 is SGHNT and CDR2 is YYREEE in the germline V gene (reference sequence). This CDR3 has 14 amino acids. The junction had 4 bases not matched to a gene; V was cut back by 4 bases and J by 4 bases. The DNA of the CDR3 is TGTGCCAGCAGCGCGGGACAGGGCCCAGATACGCAGTATTTT. Protein: CASSAGQGPDTQYF.

This clone was observed a single time. The chain links TRBV5-1 to TRBJ2-1; the match to TRBD2 covers 10 bases. Germline lookup yields CDR1 SGHRS and CDR2 YFSETQ. This CDR3 spans 16 amino acids. After removal of 7 bases from V and 0 bases from J, the junction contained 7 bases not matched to a gene. The chain's CDR3 is CASLAGAPSSYNEQFF. For the CDR3, the DNA is TGCGCCAGCCTAGCGGGGGCCCCTAGCTCCTACAATGAGCAGTTCTTC.

The count of this clone is one. Other DNA sequences in this sample translate to the same CDR3. The rearrangement uses TRBV6-6 and TRBJ1-5; D unresolved. Looked up from germline, CDR1 is MNHNY and CDR2 is SVGAGI (reference sequence). Trimming removed 4 bases at V and 7 bases at J, with 2 bases between. The CDR3 extends over 10 amino acids. DNA for the CDR3: TGTGCCAGCAGTTCACAGCCCCAGCATTTT. Translated: CASSSQPQHF.

The table lists this clone with a few counts. This chain joins TRBV6-5 and TRBJ1-6; 7 bases are shared with TRBD1. Germline V gives CDR1 MNHEY, CDR2 SVGAGI. V was clipped by 4 bases and J by 7 bases; unmatched bases: 4. The CDR3 extends over 14 amino acids. CDR3 sequence: CASSSPGGNSPLHF. CDR3 bases: TGTGCCAGCAGTTCCCCAGGGGGGAATTCACCCCTCCACTTT.

The genes are TRBV6-6 and TRBJ1-5; weak D call: TRBD1 (5 bases). The germline V gene encodes CDR1 MNHNY and CDR2 SVGAGI (reference sequence). V was shortened by 7 bases and J by 4 bases, with 20 bases between the two germline ends. The CDR3 covers 16 residues. CDR3 bases: TGTGCCAGCATCTACTGGGGCGGGGGAGGTAATCAGCCCCAGCATTTT. The encoded protein is CASIYWGGGGNQPQHF.

The J gene is TRBJ1-2, the V gene TRBV6-6; no reliable D call. The CDR3 is 13 residues long. V lost 8 bases and J lost 0, with 10 bases in between. CDR1 and CDR2 from the germline V gene are MNHNY and SVGAGI (reference sequence). The CDR3 sequence: CASSSTPNYGYTF. In DNA, the CDR3 is TGTGCCAGCTCATCGACCCCTAACTATGGCTACACCTTC.

The chain joins TRBV7-9 to TRBJ1-2; D unresolved. This CDR3 region has 19 residues. Germline V CDR1 and CDR2: SEHNR, FQNEAQ (reference sequence). V lost 0 bases and J 4 bases, leaving 24 bases between the germline ends. The CDR3 sequence: CASSLAGRRVSGEGYGYTF. CDR3 sequence (DNA): TGTGCCAGCAGCTTAGCTGGACGGCGGGTTTCAGGAGAAGGCTATGGCTACACCTTC.

This sequence joins TRBV10-3 and TRBJ1-1; weak D call: TRBD1 (5 bases). Trimming removed 6 bases at V and 2 bases at J, with 16 bases between. The CDR3 contains 15 residues. The V gene's germline CDR1 is ENHRY and CDR2 SYGVKD. CDR3: CAISLNGGGNTEAFF. Here the CDR3 DNA reads TGTGCCATCAGCCTAAACGGGGGGGGAAACACTGAAGCTTTCTTT.

This chain joins TRBV27 and TRBJ1-2, with D maybe TRBD1 (5 bases). This CDR3 is 13 amino acids long. Germline V lookup: CDR1 MNHEY, CDR2 SMNVEV (reference sequence). Deletions cut 6 bases from V and 4 bases from J, with 12 bases between. CDR3 region: CASSPDSIYGYTF. In DNA form, the CDR3 reads TGTGCCAGCAGCCCAGACAGCATCTATGGCTACACCTTC.

This chain uses TRBV11-2 with TRBJ1-2, with 10 bases fitting TRBD1. Germline lookup yields CDR1 SGHAT and CDR2 FQNNGV. The CDR3 length is 16 residues. V gave up 3 bases and J gave up 5 bases; unmatched junction bases: 9. This chain's CDR3 is CASSLDGTGDTYGYTF. The CDR3 bases are TGTGCCAGCAGCTTGGATGGGACAGGGGACACGTATGGCTACACCTTC.

The chain employs TRBV10-3 and TRBJ2-7; unclear D gene. CDR1 is ENHRY and CDR2 is SYGVKD in the germline V gene. The CDR3 has 13 amino acids. V shed 5 bases and J shed 0 bases, with 8 bases lying between them. Written as DNA, the CDR3 is TGTGCCATCAGTTTGGGCAGCTCCTACGAGCAGTACTTC. Translation: CAISLGSSYEQYF.

The CDR3 nucleotides are TGTGCCAGCAGATATTCTAGCGGACCTGTAGCCCGCAGGGATACGCAGTATTTT. It yields the protein CASRYSSGPVARRDTQYF. V usage is TRBV5-4 and J usage is TRBJ2-3; 7 nucleotides align to TRBD2. With V trimmed by 5 bases and J by 6 bases, 21 bases remained unmatched. The CDR3 consists of 18 residues. Germline V lookup: CDR1 SGHNT, CDR2 YYREEE (reference sequence).

This clone was picked up one time. J is TRBJ1-5 and V is TRBV5-8; TRBD1 aligns across 8 bases. CDR1 is SGHTS and CDR2 is YDEGEE in the germline V gene. This CDR3 is 18 amino acids long. Trimming removed 1 base from V and 0 bases from J; junction bases left unmatched: 9. The CDR3 reads CASSLRSGQVYSNQPQHF. The DNA of the CDR3 is TGTGCCAGCAGCTTGCGGTCGGGACAGGTATATAGCAATCAGCCCCAGCATTTT.

The rearrangement uses TRBV7-3 and TRBJ2-5, with 11 bases matching TRBD2. The CDR3 totals 17 residues. Germline V CDR1 and CDR2: SGHTA, FQGTGA. The trim removed 2 bases at V and 5 bases at J, leaving 10 bases unmatched. In nucleotides, the CDR3 is TGTGCCAGCAGCTTACTTGATAGCGGGAGGGCCCGGGAGACCCAGTACTTC. It translates to CASSLLDSGRARETQYF. Using reference TRBV7-3 and TRBJ2-5 for the parts outside the CDR3, the full variable domain is GAGVSQTPSNKVTEKGKYVELRCDPISGHTALYWYRQSLGQGPEFLIYFQGTGAADDSGLPNDRFFAVRPEGSVSTLKIQRTERGDSAVYLCASSLLDSGRARETQYFGPGTRLLVL.

This chain uses TRBV16 with TRBJ1-3; D is uncertain. Deletions cut 0 bases from V and 8 bases from J, with 5 bases between. This CDR3 contains 12 residues. The germline V gene has CDR1 KGHSY and CDR2 FQNENV. CDR3 bases: TGTGCCAGCAGCCAATCGAGGGACACCATATATTTT. Translating it yields CASSQSRDTIYF.

V and J are TRBV18 and TRBJ1-5; possibly TRBD1 for D (6 bases). CDR1 KGHSH and CDR2 LQKENI come from the germline V gene. The germline V and J ends were trimmed by 2 bases and 3 bases, with 14 bases remaining between them. The CDR3 loop spans 16 amino acids. The chain's CDR3 is CASSPSSQGTNQPQHF. The CDR3 DNA sequence: TGTGCCAGCTCACCATCCTCACAGGGCACCAATCAGCCCCAGCATTTT.

The chain links TRBV10-1 to TRBJ1-5; TRBD1 agrees at 10 bases. The V segment lost 3 bases and the J segment 7 bases; nucleotides outside the gene matches: 6. This CDR3 has 15 residues. Germline lookup yields CDR1 WNHNN and CDR2 SYGVQD (reference sequence). As DNA, the CDR3 is TGCGCCAGCAGTGATGGGACAGGGGACGGGCAGCCCCAGCATTTT. Translation gives CASSDGTGDGQPQHF.

The rearrangement links TRBV5-1 to TRBJ1-3; tentative D call: TRBD1 (6 bases). In germline, CDR1 is SGHRS, CDR2 YFSETQ. The V gene lost 0 bases and the J gene lost 2 bases, with 12 bases spanning the gap. The CDR3 runs to 16 residues. The CDR3 nucleotides are TGCGCCAGCAGCTTGGCCACGGGGGCGGCTGGAAACACCATATATTTT. This gives the protein CASSLATGAAGNTIYF.

The chain is built from TRBV4-1 and TRBJ1-1; 10 bases map to TRBD1. V lost 10 bases and J lost 1; bases outside the gene matches: 15. The CDR3 length is 17 residues. Germline V gives CDR1 MGHRA, CDR2 YSYEKL. The CDR3 here is CATSLGRWTGGNTEAFF. The CDR3, as DNA: TGCGCCACCTCACTAGGGAGGTGGACAGGGGGGAACACTGAAGCTTTCTTT.

This chain links TRBV11-2 with TRBJ2-7; D is unresolved. Trimming took off 5 bases at V and 5 bases at J, with 10 bases between the two ends. Looked up from germline, CDR1 is SGHAT and CDR2 is FQNNGV. The CDR3 has 12 amino acids. The CDR3 coding sequence is TGTGCCAGCAGCCTCGACGAACACGAGCAGTACTTC. It specifies CASSLDEHEQYF.

This clone was observed once. The chain has TRBV5-1 and TRBJ2-3; D ambiguous. The germline V gene has CDR1 SGHRS and CDR2 YFSETQ. The CDR3 runs 13 residues. V was shortened by 3 bases and J by 1 base, with 6 bases between the two germline ends. The CDR3 here is CASSYEGTDTQYF. Here the CDR3 DNA reads TGCGCCAGCAGCTATGAGGGCACAGATACGCAGTATTTT.

The CDR3 DNA reads TGTGCCAGCAGTTCCCAGGGGCTAGAGACAGATACGCAGTATTTT. This gives the protein CASSSQGLETDTQYF. This rearrangement joins TRBV2 to TRBJ2-3; D might be TRBD1 (6 bases). This CDR3 region has 15 residues. Between the trimmed V and J ends, which lost 5 bases and 3 bases, there was a span of 15 bases. CDR1 is SNHLY, CDR2 FYNNEI, per germline. Together with reference TRBV2 and TRBJ2-3, the CDR3 gives the full variable domain: EPEVTQTPSHQVTQMGQEVILRCVPISNHLYFYWYRQILGQKVEFLVSFYNNEISEKSEIFDDQFSVERPDGSNFTLKIRSTKLEDSAMYFCASSSQGLETDTQYFGPGTRLTVL.

About this clone: Distinct nucleotide sequences in the sample also encode this CDR3. This rearrangement joins TRBV7-2 to TRBJ2-3; 7 nucleotides agree with TRBD2. After removal of 5 bases from V and 5 bases from J, the junction contained 13 bases not matched to a gene. Germline assignment: CDR1 SGHTA and CDR2 FQGNSA. CDR3 length equals 16 residues. The CDR3 spells CASSPLGAGVGDTQYF. The CDR3 DNA reads TGTGCCAGCAGCCCGTTAGGGGCGGGGGTCGGAGATACGCAGTATTTT.

This sequence joins TRBV5-1 and TRBJ2-1, with 10 bases lining up with TRBD2. Germline trimming cut 2 bases from V and 3 bases from J; bases unmatched to any gene: 2. Germline loops: CDR1 SGHRS, CDR2 YFSETQ. CDR3 length: 15 residues. CDR3 DNA: TGCGCCAGCAGCTTCACTAGCGGGAACTACAATGAGCAGTTCTTC. Its translation: CASSFTSGNYNEQFF.

The chain links TRBV19 to TRBJ2-7, with 10 bases aligning to TRBD2. CDR1 and CDR2 from the germline V gene are LNHDA and SQIVND (reference sequence). With V trimmed by 6 bases and J by 4 bases, 6 bases remained unmatched. The CDR3 extends over 14 amino acids. The CDR3 protein is CASSSASGSYEQYF. CDR3 nucleotide sequence: TGTGCCAGTAGCAGCGCTAGCGGGAGTTACGAGCAGTACTTC.

This sequence joins TRBV18 and TRBJ2-7; weak D call: TRBD1 (5 bases). With 2 bases removed from V and 0 bases from J, the gap between germline ends came to 14 bases. Germline V CDR1 and CDR2: KGHSH, LQKENI. CDR3 size: 16 residues. The CDR3 DNA is TGTGCCAGCTCACCAAATTTACAGGCAAGCTCCTACGAGCAGTACTTC. It encodes CASSPNLQASSYEQYF.

CDR3 in DNA: TGTGCCAGCAAGGAAACTGAAGCTTTCTTT. Protein sequence: CASKETEAFF. This rearrangement joins TRBV6-5 to TRBJ1-1; D is uncertain. The germline V gene has CDR1 MNHEY and CDR2 SVGAGI. The V gene lost 7 bases and the J gene lost 5 bases, with 5 bases spanning the gap. The CDR3 totals 10 residues.

The chain has TRBV6-1 and TRBJ2-3; 9 nucleotides line up with TRBD2. The trim removed 4 bases at V and 1 base at J, leaving 6 bases unmatched. The CDR3 is 16 amino acids. Germline CDR1 and CDR2: MNHNS and SASEGT. The CDR3 DNA sequence: TGTGCCAGCAGTGCGGGACTAGCAAGGGGCACAGATACGCAGTATTTT. As protein: CASSAGLARGTDTQYF.

The V gene is TRBV18, the J gene TRBJ2-3, with D possibly matching TRBD1 (5 bases). The CDR3 is made up of 14 amino acids. From germline, CDR1 is KGHSH and CDR2 LQKENI. Trimming took 9 bases from V and 1 from J, leaving 14 bases between them. CDR3: CASARGMGTDTQYF. The CDR3 DNA is TGTGCCAGTGCAAGGGGAATGGGCACAGATACGCAGTATTTT.